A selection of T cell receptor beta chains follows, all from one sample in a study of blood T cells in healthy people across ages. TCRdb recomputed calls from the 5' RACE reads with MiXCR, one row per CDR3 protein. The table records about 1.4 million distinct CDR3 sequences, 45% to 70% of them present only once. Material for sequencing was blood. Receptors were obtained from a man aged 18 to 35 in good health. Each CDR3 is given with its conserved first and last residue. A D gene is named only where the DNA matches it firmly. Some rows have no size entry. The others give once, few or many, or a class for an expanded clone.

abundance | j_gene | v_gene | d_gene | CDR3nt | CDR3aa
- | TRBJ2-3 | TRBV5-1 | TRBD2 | TGCGCCAGCAGCTTGGGGGACTACCCGGGCACAGATACGCAGTATTTT | CASSLGDYPGTDTQYF
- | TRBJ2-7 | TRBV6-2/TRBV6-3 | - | TGTGCCAGCAGTTACTTCCTCGGGGGAAGCTCCTACGAGCAGTACTTC | CASSYFLGGSSYEQYF
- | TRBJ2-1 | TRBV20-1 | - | TGCAGTGCTAGAGAAACGGTCGGGAATGAGCAGTTCTTC | CSARETVGNEQFF
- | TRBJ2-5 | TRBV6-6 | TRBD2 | TGTGCCAGCAGTTACTTTGCTAGCGGCCAAGAGACCCAGTACTTC | CASSYFASGQETQYF
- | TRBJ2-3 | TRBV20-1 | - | TGCAGTGCTCCCGGGACACACAAAGTGGCAGATACGCAGTATTTT | CSAPGTHKVADTQYF
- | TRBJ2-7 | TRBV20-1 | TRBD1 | TGCAGTGCTGAGGGACAGGACGGTTTCAACGAGCAGTACTTC | CSAEGQDGFNEQYF
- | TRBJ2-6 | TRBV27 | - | TGTGCCAGCAGTTTATTGGGGTCCTCTGGGGCCAACGTCCTGACTTTC | CASSLLGSSGANVLTF
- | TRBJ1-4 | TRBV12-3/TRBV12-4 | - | TGTGCCAGCAGTTCACCGACCCTGGGTGAAAAACCGTTTTTT | CASSSPTLGEKPFF
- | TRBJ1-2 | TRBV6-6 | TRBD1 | TGTGCCAGCAGTTACCAGGGACAGGCACTCTATGGCTACACCTTC | CASSYQGQALYGYTF
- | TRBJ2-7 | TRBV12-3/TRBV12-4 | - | TGTGCCAGCAGTTTCCTCCCCGGGACGCCTGGATACGAGCAGTACTTC | CASSFLPGTPGYEQYF
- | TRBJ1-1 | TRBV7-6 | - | TGTGCCAGCAGCCCATTGGCCTTTACCGAAGCTTTCTTT | CASSPLAFTEAFF
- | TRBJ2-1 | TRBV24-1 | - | TGTGCCACCAGCGCCCCGTCCTCAACCCTGTTCTTC | CATSAPSSTLFF
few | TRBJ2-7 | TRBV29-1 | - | TGCAGCGCTCGGCCACGCCGGGGGGAGCAGTACTTC | CSARPRRGEQYF
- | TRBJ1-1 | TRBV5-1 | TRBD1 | TGCGCCAGCAGCTTTGGGGACAGGATAGCGCACACTGAAGCTTTCTTT | CASSFGDRIAHTEAFF
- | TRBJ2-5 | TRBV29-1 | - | TGCAGCGTTGCCCCAGGGAGGGAGACCCAGTACTTC | CSVAPGRETQYF
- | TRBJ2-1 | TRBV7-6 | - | TGTGCCAGCAGCGGTAAGTTGGCGGAAACGAAGGACAATGAGCAGTTCTTC | CASSGKLAETKDNEQFF
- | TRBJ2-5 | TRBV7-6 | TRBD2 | TGTGCCAGCAGCTTAGCTAGCGGGAGCCTTCAAGAGACCCAGTACTTC | CASSLASGSLQETQYF
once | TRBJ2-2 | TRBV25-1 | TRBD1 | TGTGCCAGCAGTGAATATGTGGGACAGGGGTTCACCGGGGAGCTGTTTTTT | CASSEYVGQGFTGELFF
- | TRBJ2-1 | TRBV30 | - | TGTGCCTGGAGTGGGGGTCACGCCAATGAGCAGTTCTTC | CAWSGGHANEQFF
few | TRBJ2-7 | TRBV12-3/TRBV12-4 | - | TGTGCCAGCAGCGTTAAGGTGTACGAGCAGTACTTC | CASSVKVYEQYF
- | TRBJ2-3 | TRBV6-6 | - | TGTGCCAGCAGTCATCTTCTCCCTGGCACAGATACGCAGTATTTT | CASSHLLPGTDTQYF
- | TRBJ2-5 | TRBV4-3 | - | TGCGCCAGCAGCCAAGAACCGGAAGCGGAGACCCAGTACTTC | CASSQEPEAETQYF
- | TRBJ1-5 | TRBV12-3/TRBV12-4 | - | TGTGCCAGCAGAGAGATGGTGTCGGGTGAAGGTCAGCCCCAGCATTTT | CASREMVSGEGQPQHF
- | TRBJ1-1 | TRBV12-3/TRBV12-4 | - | TGTGCCAGCAGTTTCTCCAGACAGGCTAGCACTGAAGCTTTCTTT | CASSFSRQASTEAFF
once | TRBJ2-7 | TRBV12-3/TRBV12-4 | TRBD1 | TGTGCCAGCAGTATTATGGGACAGAACTACGAGCAGTACTTC | CASSIMGQNYEQYF
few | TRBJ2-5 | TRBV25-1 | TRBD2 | TGTGCCAGCAGTGAGATGGGACTAGGGGACCAAGAGACCCAGTACTTC | CASSEMGLGDQETQYF
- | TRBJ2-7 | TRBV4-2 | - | TGTGCCAGCAGCCACAGTCCCAAGGGCGTCTACGAGCAGTACTTC | CASSHSPKGVYEQYF
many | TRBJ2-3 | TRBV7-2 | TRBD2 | TGTGCCAGCAGCCTGACTAGCGGGAGCACAGATACGCAGTATTTT | CASSLTSGSTDTQYF
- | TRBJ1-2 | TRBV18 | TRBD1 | TGTGCCAGCTCACCAGGGACAGGGTGGTATGGCTACACCTTC | CASSPGTGWYGYTF
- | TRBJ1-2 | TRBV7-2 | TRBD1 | TGTGCCAGCAGCAACCCGACAGGGGGCGCATCGGGCTACACCTTC | CASSNPTGGASGYTF
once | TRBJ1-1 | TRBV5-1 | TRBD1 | TGCGCCAGCAGCTTGGGGGCGACAGGGGAGGACACTGAAGCTTTCTTT | CASSLGATGEDTEAFF
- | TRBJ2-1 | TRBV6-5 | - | TGTGCCAGCAGCCGTGGCGTTCCAAGGGACAATGAGCAGTTCTTC | CASSRGVPRDNEQFF
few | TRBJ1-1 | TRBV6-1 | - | TGTGCCAGCAGTCCCCGCGCCAGGTACACTGAAGCTTTCTTT | CASSPRARYTEAFF
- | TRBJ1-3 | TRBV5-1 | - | TGCGCCAGCAGTCGTGTCCAGGGGACGGGTGGAAACACCATATATTTT | CASSRVQGTGGNTIYF
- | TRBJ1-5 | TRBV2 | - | TGTGCCAGCAGATGGACAATTAGCAATCAGCCCCAGCATTTT | CASRWTISNQPQHF